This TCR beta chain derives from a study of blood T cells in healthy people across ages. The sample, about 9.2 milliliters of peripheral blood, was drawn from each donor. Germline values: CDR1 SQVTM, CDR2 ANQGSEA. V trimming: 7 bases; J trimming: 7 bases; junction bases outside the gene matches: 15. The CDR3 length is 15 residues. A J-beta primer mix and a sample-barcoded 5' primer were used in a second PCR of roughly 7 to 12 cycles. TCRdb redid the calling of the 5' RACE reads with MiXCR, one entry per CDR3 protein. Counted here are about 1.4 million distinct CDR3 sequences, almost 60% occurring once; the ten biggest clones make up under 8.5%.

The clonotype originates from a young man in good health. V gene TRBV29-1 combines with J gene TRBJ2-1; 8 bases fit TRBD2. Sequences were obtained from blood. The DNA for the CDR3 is TGCAGCGGTGTTGGGACTAGAGGGGACCTTAATGAGCAGTTCTTC. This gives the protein CSGVGTRGDLNEQFF.